One sample yielded the 32 T cell receptor beta chains listed below, sequenced in a study of blood T cells in healthy people across ages. Through a sample-barcoded 5' primer and a J-beta primer mix, a second PCR was run for roughly 7 to 11 cycles. TCRdb recomputed calls from the 5' RACE reads with MiXCR, one row per CDR3 protein. Of 1.5 million to 2 million distinct CDR3 sequences in the sample, 28% are singletons; the top ten hold 7.7%. The sequenced material came from blood. These receptors were taken from a young woman in good health.

The chain uses TRBV27 and TRBJ1-1; possible D gene TRBD1, 6 bases. V gave up 4 bases and J gave up 6 bases, with 21 bases separating them. Germline values: CDR1 MNHEY, CDR2 SMNVEV (reference sequence). This CDR3 contains 16 residues. CDR3 region: CASSWRRGGQRAEAFF. The DNA of the CDR3 is TGTGCCAGCAGTTGGCGGCGTGGGGGGCAGAGGGCTGAAGCTTTCTTT.

This chain links TRBV11-2 with TRBJ2-5, with D perhaps matching TRBD1 (6 bases). This CDR3 region has 14 residues. Trimming pared 4 bases from V and 1 base from J, leaving 10 bases between. Germline CDR1 and CDR2: SGHAT and FQNNGV. CDR3 DNA: TGTGCCAGCAGCTGGACAGTGGGCCAAGAGACCCAGTACTTC. Amino acids: CASSWTVGQETQYF.

This clonotype was seen many times. The CDR3 nucleotides read TGTGCCAGCAGCCAGGGACTAGCGGTTACCAAAAACATTCAGTACTTC. It translates to CASSQGLAVTKNIQYF. This chain connects TRBV3-1 to TRBJ2-4; TRBD2 matches 11 bases. Germline V gene sequence: CDR1 LGHDT, CDR2 YNNKEL (reference sequence). The V segment lost 3 bases and the J segment 2 bases; nucleotides outside the gene matches: 3. CDR3 length: 16 amino acids.

The chain joins TRBV18 to TRBJ2-3; possibly TRBD1 or TRBD2 for D (6 bases each). The length of the CDR3 is 15 residues. Germline CDR1 is KGHSH and CDR2 is LQKENI. V shed 1 base and J shed 4 bases, with 12 bases lying between them. The CDR3 region has the DNA TGTGCCAGCTCACCACAACTGGGGGGCCCAGATACGCAGTATTTT. This gives the protein CASSPQLGGPDTQYF.

This clonotype turned up a few times. CDR3 bases: TGTGCCAGCAGTTTGTTAGGGGCGGGCGATGAGCAGTTCTTC. Amino acids: CASSLLGAGDEQFF. The V and J genes are TRBV12-3 or TRBV12-4 and TRBJ2-1; D assignment may be TRBD1 or TRBD2 (5 bases each). This CDR3 region has 14 residues. Trimming shortened V by 3 bases and J by 8 bases, and 14 bases separated the two germline ends.

The V gene is TRBV6-1, the J gene TRBJ1-5; TRBD1 might be the D (6 bases). CDR3 length: 14 residues. Germline CDR1 is MNHNS and CDR2 is SASEGT. V was shortened by 6 bases and J by 7 bases, with 16 bases between the two germline ends. The CDR3 DNA reads as TGTGCCAGCAGCTACATACAGGGTGGACAGCCCCAGCATTTT. This gives the protein CASSYIQGGQPQHF.

As regards this clonotype: At one end the junction does not follow the germline gene, possibly because of a read error. The gene calls are TRBV6-1 and TRBJ1-5; D not certain. Germline values: CDR1 MNHNS, CDR2 SASEGT. The CDR3 is 15 amino acids. The CDR3 reads CASSESRDSLVPLHF. As DNA, the CDR3 is TGTGCCAGCAGTGAAAGCCGGGATAGTCTGGTGCCCCTGCATTTT.

The rearrangement links TRBV29-1 to TRBJ1-2, with D possibly TRBD1 on 5 matching bases. V was shortened by 3 bases and J by 4 bases, with 9 bases between the two germline ends. Germline V gene lookup returns CDR1 SQVTM and CDR2 ANQGSEA. The CDR3 has 12 residues. DNA of the CDR3: TGCAGCGTTGATCAGGGTGGCTATGGCTACACCTTC. Translated: CSVDQGGYGYTF.

This sequence joins TRBV6-5 and TRBJ2-1, with 12 bases matching TRBD2. The germline gives CDR1 MNHEY, CDR2 SVGAGI. CDR3 length: 17 amino acids. The ends lost 0 bases at V and 7 bases at J; junction bases unmatched: 7. The CDR3 loop is CASSYSPTSGGSNEQFF. In nucleotides, the CDR3 is TGTGCCAGCAGTTACTCGCCGACTAGCGGGGGCTCTAATGAGCAGTTCTTC.

This clonotype has more than one count but fewer than ten. This chain links TRBV11-2 with TRBJ1-2; D not resolved. The germline gives CDR1 SGHAT, CDR2 FQNNGV. Trimming took 4 bases from V and 6 from J, leaving 9 bases between them. The CDR3 runs to 12 residues. CDR3 in DNA: TGTGCCAGCAGCTACCGGCTGAATGGCTACACCTTC. Translation gives CASSYRLNGYTF.

The chain carries TRBV7-8 and TRBJ1-5; D remains ambiguous. V was cut by 5 bases and J by 3 bases, with 14 bases left in between. Germline V gives CDR1 SGHVS, CDR2 FQNEAQ. This CDR3 is built from 15 residues. This CDR3 is CASSVNIEYNQPQHF. The CDR3 nucleotides read TGTGCCAGCAGCGTGAACATTGAGTACAATCAGCCCCAGCATTTT. The whole variable domain, remainder taken from reference TRBV7-8 and TRBJ1-5, is GAGVSQSPRYKVAKRGQDVALRCDPISGHVSLFWYQQALGQGPEFLTYFQNEAQLDKSGLPSDRFFAERPEGSVSTLKIQRTQQEDSAVYLCASSVNIEYNQPQHFGDGTRLSIL.

This clonotype was seen a few times. The chain recombines TRBV11-2 with TRBJ2-4, with D perhaps matching TRBD1 (6 bases). V was pared by 5 bases and J by 6 bases, with 14 bases between. Per germline, CDR1 SGHAT and CDR2 FQNNGV. The CDR3 extends over 14 amino acids. The CDR3 loop is CASSRGGLGNIQYF. In DNA, the CDR3 is TGTGCCAGCAGCAGAGGGGGTTTGGGAAACATTCAGTACTTC.

Ten or more counts support this clonotype. The chain links TRBV5-1 to TRBJ2-7, with D possibly matching TRBD2 (5 bases). With 2 bases removed from V and 3 bases from J, the gap between germline ends came to 12 bases. The CDR3 is made up of 14 amino acids. CDR1 and CDR2 (germline): SGHRS, YFSETQ. The CDR3 spells CASSFHGENYEQYF. In DNA form, the CDR3 reads TGCGCCAGCAGCTTCCACGGGGAGAACTACGAGCAGTACTTC.

This clonotype was recorded once. This clone may be a read error of a much larger clone one base away. V and J are TRBV9 and TRBJ2-1; TRBD2 is a possible D gene (6 bases). Trimming pared 3 bases from V and 13 bases from J, leaving 17 bases between. Per germline, CDR1 SGDLS and CDR2 YYNGEE. The CDR3 length is 13 residues. The CDR3 spells CASSGLVKETQFF. The DNA for the CDR3 is TGTGCCAGCAGCGGACTAGTGAAGGAGACCCAGTTCTTC.

This clonotype appeared many times. V and J are TRBV20-1 and TRBJ2-4; no clear D gene. Trimming removed 0 bases at V and 3 bases at J, with 21 bases between. Germline values: CDR1 DFQATT, CDR2 SNEGSKA (reference sequence). The CDR3 runs to 18 residues. This CDR3 is CSARDLNPSPIGKNIQYF. As DNA, the CDR3 is TGCAGTGCTAGAGATCTGAATCCTTCCCCGATAGGCAAAAACATTCAGTACTTC.

The chain uses TRBV29-1 and TRBJ1-1; D call uncertain. Germline lookup yields CDR1 SQVTM and CDR2 ANQGSEA. V lost 4 bases, J lost 0 bases, and 24 bases lay in between. This CDR3 is built from 18 residues. DNA of the CDR3: TGCAGCGTTGGGATACCTGTAAACGTCAGCTTTTTGAACACTGAAGCTTTCTTT. Translated, it gives CSVGIPVNVSFLNTEAFF.

In this sample, this clonotype turned up many times. This chain joins TRBV29-1 and TRBJ2-5, with 11 nucleotides matching TRBD1. This CDR3 has 15 amino acids. The trim removed 5 bases at V and 5 bases at J, leaving 10 bases unmatched. Germline CDR1 reads SQVTM; CDR2 reads ANQGSEA. CDR3 sequence (DNA): TGCAGCGTTCAAGGTTGGACAGGGGGCAAGGAGACCCAGTACTTC. Protein: CSVQGWTGGKETQYF.

A few counts support this clonotype. The gene calls are TRBV12-3 or TRBV12-4 and TRBJ2-7, with 9 bases fitting TRBD1. The CDR3 has 16 amino acids. V shed 5 bases and J 3 bases; nucleotides not matched to a gene: 11. DNA for the CDR3: TGTGCCAGCAGTAAATGGGACAGGGAGGGTGACTACGAGCAGTACTTC. Translation: CASSKWDREGDYEQYF.

In regard to this clonotype: A clone one base away is much larger, so this may be a read error. Lacking the conserved final phenylalanine or tryptophan, this CDR3 likely reflects a read error. The rearrangement joins TRBV13 to TRBJ2-1; no firm D call. The length of the CDR3 is 11 residues. Germline-derived CDR1 and CDR2 are PRHDT and FYEKMQ (reference sequence). V lost 5 bases to trimming and J lost 6 bases, with 5 bases between them. The CDR3 sequence is CASSAGNEQFV. CDR3 DNA sequence: TGTGCCAGCAGCGCAGGCAATGAGCAGTTCGTC.

This clonotype was found a few times. The chain's CDR3 is CSARKSSGGALGEQFF. Written as DNA, the CDR3 is TGCAGTGCTAGAAAGTCTAGCGGGGGGGCCTTGGGTGAGCAGTTCTTC. This rearrangement joins TRBV20-1 to TRBJ2-1; 12 bases map to TRBD2. With V trimmed by 2 bases and J by 9 bases, 11 bases remained unmatched. This CDR3 has 16 amino acids. Germline assignment: CDR1 DFQATT and CDR2 SNEGSKA (reference sequence).

V gene TRBV5-1 combines with J gene TRBJ1-4, with TRBD1 matching over 9 bases. This CDR3 region has 15 residues. Germline values: CDR1 SGHRS, CDR2 YFSETQ. The V gene end was trimmed by 2 bases and the J gene end by 8 bases; junction bases not matched to a gene: 7. The CDR3 DNA reads as TGCGCCAGCAGCTTTGGATGGACAGGGGAGGAAAAACTGTTTTTT. Translated, it gives CASSFGWTGEEKLFF.

This clonotype came up a few times. This sequence joins TRBV7-8 and TRBJ2-1; 7 bases map to TRBD2. V dropped 5 bases and J dropped 4; count of bases not matched to a gene: 11. CDR3 length equals 16 residues. The germline CDR1 and CDR2 sequences are SGHVS and FQNEAQ. CDR3 region: CASSADLAALYNEQFF. The CDR3 region has the DNA TGTGCCAGCAGCGCCGACCTAGCGGCTCTATACAATGAGCAGTTCTTC.

The chain has TRBV2 and TRBJ1-5, with D hard to call. V was pared by 8 bases and J by 0 bases, with 11 bases between. This CDR3 comprises 14 residues. CDR1 and CDR2 from the germline V gene are SNHLY and FYNNEI. For the CDR3, the DNA is TGTGCCAGCTCCGCCCGGAATAGCAATCAGCCCCAGCATTTT. It codes for CASSARNSNQPQHF.

Many counts were recorded for this clonotype. V usage is TRBV9 and J usage is TRBJ2-1; 10 nucleotides agree with TRBD2. Germline-derived CDR1 and CDR2 are SGDLS and YYNGEE. The CDR3 runs to 15 residues. The V gene end was trimmed by 3 bases and the J gene end by 3 bases; junction bases not matched to a gene: 3. The CDR3 loop reads CASSGTSGDYNEQFF. CDR3 in DNA: TGTGCCAGCAGCGGCACTAGCGGGGACTACAATGAGCAGTTCTTC.

The CDR3 loop is CSARVGDQIEETQYF. The CDR3 nucleotides are TGCAGTGCTAGAGTTGGGGACCAAATTGAAGAGACCCAGTACTTC. The chain recombines TRBV20-1 with TRBJ2-5; D may match TRBD1 or TRBD2 (5 bases each). The CDR3 has 15 residues. Trimming left V 1 base short and J 3 bases short, with 15 bases between. In germline, CDR1 is DFQATT, CDR2 SNEGSKA (reference sequence).

Regarding this clonotype: This could be a read error, since a much larger clone is one nucleotide away. V and J are TRBV6-5 and TRBJ2-5; D tentatively reads TRBD1 or TRBD2 (5 bases each). V lost 7 bases and J 4 bases, leaving 16 bases between the germline ends. The CDR3 has 14 residues. CDR1 and CDR2 (germline): MNHEY, SVGAGI. The CDR3 coding sequence is TGTGCCAGCAAGCAGGGCATACTAGTAGAGACCCAGTACTTC. Protein product: CASKQGILVETQYF.

Comments on this clonotype: The final CDR3 position lacks the conserved phenylalanine or tryptophan, pointing to a likely read error. The J gene is TRBJ1-4, the V gene TRBV7-2, with TRBD1 as a possible D gene (6 bases). Germline V gives CDR1 SGHTA, CDR2 FQGNSA. Trimming pared 1 base from V and 0 bases from J, leaving 12 bases between. This CDR3 has 17 residues. The CDR3 sequence is CASSLVGGQATNEKLFY. CDR3 DNA: TGTGCCAGCAGCTTAGTGGGGGGCCAAGCAACTAATGAAAAACTGTTTTAT.

This chain connects TRBV6-2 or TRBV6-3 to TRBJ2-4, with a possible D match to TRBD2 (5 bases). The CDR3 length is 17 residues. Germline V lookup: CDR1 MNHEY, CDR2 SVGEGT. The V gene lost 0 bases and the J gene lost 3 bases, with 15 bases spanning the gap. The CDR3 DNA follows: TGTGCCAGCAGTTACTCGGACGGGATTGTCGGCAAAAACATTCAGTACTTC. Amino acids: CASSYSDGIVGKNIQYF.

J is TRBJ2-1 and V is TRBV6-6; 9 bases align to TRBD1. V trimming: 5 bases; J trimming: 6 bases; junction bases outside the gene matches: 8. This CDR3 is built from 15 residues. Germline lookup yields CDR1 MNHNY and CDR2 SVGAGI (reference sequence). CDR3 bases: TGTGCCAGCAGTAAAACAGGGGGCGCGACCAATGAGCAGTTCTTC. This gives the protein CASSKTGGATNEQFF.

The chain employs TRBV15 and TRBJ2-1; D tentatively fits TRBD1 or TRBD2 (5 bases each). The J call may be faulty, since TRBJ2-7 better matches the DNA end. The CDR3 contains 15 residues. Germline V CDR1 and CDR2: LNHNV, YYDKDF (reference sequence). The DNA of the CDR3 is TGTGCCACCAGCAGGGACGGGACCTCCTACAATGAGCAGTACTTC. As protein: CATSRDGTSYNEQYF.

The J gene is TRBJ2-3, the V gene TRBV7-2, with D possibly matching TRBD2 (6 bases). The CDR3 runs to 16 residues. Germline V gives CDR1 SGHTA, CDR2 FQGNSA. Trimming left V 5 bases short and J 1 base short, with 16 bases between. The DNA for the CDR3 is TGTGCCAGCAGCCTTAGGGTTTCGGGAGGCACAGATACGCAGTATTTT. This gives the protein CASSLRVSGGTDTQYF.

The J gene is TRBJ1-1, the V gene TRBV7-2; TRBD1 might be the D (6 bases). Germline values: CDR1 SGHTA, CDR2 FQGNSA. Deletions cut 4 bases from V and 0 bases from J, with 12 bases between. The CDR3 covers 15 residues. The CDR3 sequence: CASSYQQGLNTEAFF. The CDR3, as DNA: TGTGCCAGCAGCTATCAACAGGGCCTGAACACTGAAGCTTTCTTT.